Listed below are T cell receptor beta chains from one sample, sequenced in a study of cytomegalovirus exposure and HLA in healthy donors. TCRdb's copy holds only in-frame clones and misses some; the assay was immunoSEQ multiplex PCR. In the table there are approximately 110,000 clones, about 86% of which are singletons. The sequencing sample was made of PBMCs. These receptors originate from a woman aged 25 to 39 in good health and CMV-seronegative. Both conserved end residues are part of each CDR3. Each record gives: CDR3 protein, CDR3 DNA, V gene, clone size, J gene, D gene. The D gene is left open where the match is weak. Not every row has a clone size; where given, it reads once, few, many or a size class.

CDR3aa: CASSPPRGAGDSETQYF; CDR3nt: TGTGCCAGCAGTCCGCCCCGTGGAGCGGGAGATTCAGAGACCCAGTACTTC; v_gene: TRBV6-7; abundance: -; j_gene: TRBJ2-5; d_gene: TRBD2
CDR3aa: CSVANTYEQYF; CDR3nt: TGCAGCGTCGCGAATACCTACGAGCAGTACTTC; v_gene: TRBV29-1; abundance: -; j_gene: TRBJ2-7; d_gene: -
CDR3aa: CASSLQGAGETQYF; CDR3nt: TGTGCCAGCAGCCTACAGGGAGCTGGAGAGACCCAGTACTTC; v_gene: TRBV2; abundance: -; j_gene: TRBJ2-5; d_gene: -
CDR3aa: CASSIGQGRGNEQFF; CDR3nt: TGTGCCAGCAGCATCGGACAGGGACGAGGCAATGAGCAGTTCTTC; v_gene: TRBV7-3; abundance: -; j_gene: TRBJ2-1; d_gene: TRBD1
CDR3aa: CASSLGQGRHYNSPLHF; CDR3nt: TGCGCCAGCAGCTTGGGCCAGGGGCGACATTATAATTCACCCCTCCACTTT; v_gene: TRBV5-1; abundance: -; j_gene: TRBJ1-6; d_gene: -
CDR3aa: CASSFGDTQYF; CDR3nt: TGTGCCAGCAGCTTCGGAGATACGCAGTATTTT; v_gene: TRBV7-9; abundance: few; j_gene: TRBJ2-3; d_gene: -
CDR3aa: CASTTGGTYEQYF; CDR3nt: TGTGCCAGCACCACAGGGGGGACTTACGAGCAGTACTTC; v_gene: TRBV28; abundance: -; j_gene: TRBJ2-7; d_gene: TRBD1
CDR3aa: CASSDMIVRRTGELFF; CDR3nt: TGTGCCAGTAGTGATATGATAGTCCGGCGGACCGGGGAGCTGTTTTTT; v_gene: TRBV19; abundance: few; j_gene: TRBJ2-2; d_gene: -
CDR3aa: CAWRAGGLTTGELFF; CDR3nt: TGTGCCTGGAGAGCGGGAGGGCTGACCACCGGGGAGCTGTTTTTT; v_gene: TRBV30; abundance: -; j_gene: TRBJ2-2; d_gene: TRBD2
CDR3aa: CASSTTGPYEQYF; CDR3nt: TGTGCCAGTAGTACGACAGGGCCCTACGAGCAGTACTTC; v_gene: TRBV19; abundance: -; j_gene: TRBJ2-7; d_gene: TRBD1
CDR3aa: CASSNSGRGNEQFF; CDR3nt: TGTGCCAGCAGCAATAGCGGGAGGGGAAATGAGCAGTTCTTC; v_gene: TRBV6-1; abundance: -; j_gene: TRBJ2-1; d_gene: TRBD2
CDR3aa: CASSGGTSSWTQYF; CDR3nt: TGTGCCAGCAGCGGCGGGACTTCCTCGTGGACCCAGTACTTC; v_gene: TRBV11-2; abundance: -; j_gene: TRBJ2-5; d_gene: -
CDR3aa: CASSQDPGSVTGELFF; CDR3nt: TGCGCCAGCAGCCAAGATCCAGGGTCGGTCACCGGGGAGCTGTTTTTT; v_gene: TRBV4-1; abundance: -; j_gene: TRBJ2-2; d_gene: -
CDR3aa: CASSGTGGNQPQHF; CDR3nt: TGTGCCAGTAGTGGTACAGGGGGAAATCAGCCCCAGCATTTT; v_gene: TRBV19; abundance: -; j_gene: TRBJ1-5; d_gene: TRBD1
CDR3aa: CASSPGQNYEQYF; CDR3nt: TGTGCCAGTAGTCCGGGACAGAACTACGAGCAGTACTTC; v_gene: TRBV19; abundance: -; j_gene: TRBJ2-7; d_gene: TRBD1
CDR3aa: CASPGQATYEAFF; CDR3nt: TGTGCCAGCCCGGGACAGGCCACTTATGAAGCTTTCTTT; v_gene: TRBV6-1; abundance: -; j_gene: TRBJ1-1; d_gene: TRBD1
CDR3aa: CASSERPVRGYEQYF; CDR3nt: TGTGCCAGCAGCGAGAGACCTGTCAGGGGCTACGAGCAGTACTTC; v_gene: TRBV11-3; abundance: -; j_gene: TRBJ2-7; d_gene: -
CDR3aa: CASSVRLGEQYF; CDR3nt: TGTGCCAGCAGCGTCAGACTGGGCGAGCAGTACTTC; v_gene: TRBV7-6; abundance: -; j_gene: TRBJ2-7; d_gene: -
CDR3aa: CAIKQTGASGSYNEQFF; CDR3nt: TGTGCCATCAAGCAAACAGGGGCTAGCGGGAGTTACAATGAGCAGTTCTTC; v_gene: TRBV10-3; abundance: -; j_gene: TRBJ2-1; d_gene: TRBD2
CDR3aa: CASSTTGGGNQPQHF; CDR3nt: TGTGCCAGTAGCACGACAGGGGGCGGCAATCAGCCCCAGCATTTT; v_gene: TRBV19; abundance: -; j_gene: TRBJ1-5; d_gene: TRBD1
CDR3aa: CASSQAASYKDTQYF; CDR3nt: TGTGCCAGCAGCCAAGCGGCTAGCTATAAGGATACGCAGTATTTT; v_gene: TRBV4-2; abundance: few; j_gene: TRBJ2-3; d_gene: -
CDR3aa: CASSEVQGVNQPQHF; CDR3nt: TGTGCCAGCAGTGAAGTACAAGGGGTGAATCAGCCCCAGCATTTT; v_gene: TRBV6-1; abundance: once; j_gene: TRBJ1-5; d_gene: -
CDR3aa: CASSFSGGITGELFF; CDR3nt: TGTGCCAGCAGCTTTAGCGGGGGGATTACCGGGGAGCTGTTTTTT; v_gene: TRBV7-7; abundance: -; j_gene: TRBJ2-2; d_gene: TRBD2
CDR3aa: CASWGTSGPEQFF; CDR3nt: TGTGCCAGCTGGGGGACATCCGGCCCTGAGCAGTTCTTC; v_gene: TRBV19; abundance: -; j_gene: TRBJ2-1; d_gene: -
CDR3aa: CASSLERHSGNTIYF; CDR3nt: TGCGCCAGCAGCCTCGAGAGGCACTCTGGAAACACCATATATTTT; v_gene: TRBV5-1; abundance: -; j_gene: TRBJ1-3; d_gene: -
CDR3aa: CASSLGGLAGDEQYF; CDR3nt: TGTGCCAGCAGCTTAGGGGGACTAGCGGGAGACGAGCAGTACTTC; v_gene: TRBV7-6; abundance: -; j_gene: TRBJ2-7; d_gene: TRBD2
CDR3aa: CAWSRGGGEKLFF; CDR3nt: TGTGCCTGGAGTCGGGGAGGCGGTGAAAAACTGTTTTTT; v_gene: TRBV30; abundance: once; j_gene: TRBJ1-4; d_gene: -
CDR3aa: CASSFDIAGNTIYF; CDR3nt: TGTGCCAGCAGCTTTGACATAGCTGGAAACACCATATATTTT; v_gene: TRBV5-5; abundance: once; j_gene: TRBJ1-3; d_gene: -
CDR3aa: CSSSLLWTGAVNTEAFF; CDR3nt: TGTTCCAGCAGCTTATTGTGGACAGGAGCAGTGAACACTGAAGCTTTCTTT; v_gene: TRBV7-9; abundance: -; j_gene: TRBJ1-1; d_gene: TRBD1
CDR3aa: CASSAPGSGETQYF; CDR3nt: TGCGCCAGCAGTGCGCCAGGGTCAGGGGAGACCCAGTACTTC; v_gene: TRBV10-2; abundance: -; j_gene: TRBJ2-5; d_gene: -
CDR3aa: CASSPQGASHQPQHF; CDR3nt: TGTGCCAGCTCACCACAGGGGGCAAGTCATCAGCCCCAGCATTTT; v_gene: TRBV18; abundance: -; j_gene: TRBJ1-5; d_gene: TRBD1
CDR3aa: CASTSGSADTQYF; CDR3nt: TGTGCCAGCACTAGCGGGAGTGCAGATACGCAGTATTTT; v_gene: TRBV25-1; abundance: -; j_gene: TRBJ2-3; d_gene: TRBD2
CDR3aa: CASSQGLARDTQYF; CDR3nt: TGCGCCAGCAGCCAGGGACTAGCTCGGGATACGCAGTATTTT; v_gene: TRBV4-3; abundance: -; j_gene: TRBJ2-3; d_gene: TRBD2
CDR3aa: CASSWDTANTGELFF; CDR3nt: TGTGCCAGCAGCTGGGACACTGCGAACACCGGGGAGCTGTTTTTT; v_gene: TRBV5-6; abundance: -; j_gene: TRBJ2-2; d_gene: -
CDR3aa: CASTPGGEGRSPLHF; CDR3nt: TGTGCCAGCACCCCCGGGGGGGAAGGGCGTTCACCCCTCCACTTT; v_gene: TRBV28; abundance: -; j_gene: TRBJ1-6; d_gene: -
CDR3aa: CASSGPSGGNTIYF; CDR3nt: TGCGCCAGCAGTGGGCCTAGCGGTGGAAACACCATATATTTT; v_gene: TRBV10-2; abundance: -; j_gene: TRBJ1-3; d_gene: -
CDR3aa: CASSQVAKQAETQYF; CDR3nt: TGCGCCAGCAGCCAGGTTGCCAAACAAGCGGAGACCCAGTACTTC; v_gene: TRBV4-1; abundance: -; j_gene: TRBJ2-5; d_gene: -
CDR3aa: CASSFDRAIFLDNTEAFF; CDR3nt: TGTGCCAGCAGCTTTGACAGGGCAATCTTCCTTGACAACACTGAAGCTTTCTTT; v_gene: TRBV7-8; abundance: -; j_gene: TRBJ1-1; d_gene: TRBD1
CDR3aa: CASSWDRAQPQHF; CDR3nt: TGTGCCAGCAGCTGGGACAGGGCCCAGCCCCAGCATTTT; v_gene: TRBV7-2; abundance: -; j_gene: TRBJ1-5; d_gene: TRBD1
CDR3aa: CASSMESTFSYEQYF; CDR3nt: TGTGCCAGTAGTATGGAGAGCACCTTCTCCTACGAGCAGTACTTC; v_gene: TRBV19; abundance: -; j_gene: TRBJ2-7; d_gene: -
CDR3aa: CASSELYEKLFF; CDR3nt: TGTGCCAGCAGCGAGTTATATGAAAAACTGTTTTTT; v_gene: TRBV7-9; abundance: -; j_gene: TRBJ1-4; d_gene: -
CDR3aa: CASSFWTGGATGELFF; CDR3nt: TGTGCCAGCAGCTTTTGGACAGGGGGAGCCACCGGGGAGCTGTTTTTT; v_gene: TRBV5-4; abundance: -; j_gene: TRBJ2-2; d_gene: TRBD1
CDR3aa: CASSLEGQILEGYTF; CDR3nt: TGCGCCAGCAGCTTGGAGGGACAAATTCTGGAGGGCTACACCTTC; v_gene: TRBV5-1; abundance: few; j_gene: TRBJ1-2; d_gene: -
CDR3aa: CASSLLGGLDSEAFF; CDR3nt: TGCGCCAGCAGCTTGTTGGGTGGACTGGACAGTGAAGCTTTCTTT; v_gene: TRBV5-1; abundance: -; j_gene: TRBJ1-1; d_gene: -
CDR3aa: CASSPRGHQYNEQFF; CDR3nt: TGTGCCAGCAGCCCCAGGGGACACCAATACAATGAGCAGTTCTTC; v_gene: TRBV5-4; abundance: -; j_gene: TRBJ2-1; d_gene: -
CDR3aa: CAIKGRVQETQYF; CDR3nt: TGTGCCATCAAGGGCAGGGTCCAAGAGACCCAGTACTTC; v_gene: TRBV10-3; abundance: -; j_gene: TRBJ2-5; d_gene: -
CDR3aa: CASSGGVDEQYF; CDR3nt: TGTGCCAGCAGCGGAGGGGTGGACGAGCAGTACTTC; v_gene: TRBV28; abundance: -; j_gene: TRBJ2-7; d_gene: -
CDR3aa: CASSLSGTINTGELFF; CDR3nt: TGTGCCAGCAGTTTATCCGGGACAATTAACACCGGGGAGCTGTTTTTT; v_gene: TRBV28; abundance: few; j_gene: TRBJ2-2; d_gene: -
CDR3aa: CASSLSTSSYNEQFF; CDR3nt: TGTGCCAGCAGCTTAAGCACGAGCTCCTACAATGAGCAGTTCTTC; v_gene: TRBV7-3; abundance: -; j_gene: TRBJ2-1; d_gene: -
CDR3aa: CASSSAGGPNNEQFF; CDR3nt: TGTGCCAGCAGTTCAGCGGGAGGGCCGAACAATGAGCAGTTCTTC; v_gene: TRBV28; abundance: few; j_gene: TRBJ2-1; d_gene: TRBD2
CDR3aa: CASSYRSSSTDTQYF; CDR3nt: TGTGCCAGCAGCTACAGGAGTTCTAGCACAGATACGCAGTATTTT; v_gene: TRBV5-6; abundance: -; j_gene: TRBJ2-3; d_gene: -
CDR3aa: CASSLAVAGQGIYGYTF; CDR3nt: TGTGCCAGCAGCTTGGCCGTGGCGGGACAGGGGATCTATGGCTACACCTTC; v_gene: TRBV5-6; abundance: -; j_gene: TRBJ1-2; d_gene: TRBD1
CDR3aa: CASTLDYRAPLYNEQFF; CDR3nt: TGCGCCAGCACCCTGGACTATAGAGCTCCGCTCTACAATGAGCAGTTCTTC; v_gene: TRBV23-1; abundance: -; j_gene: TRBJ2-1; d_gene: -
CDR3aa: CSVTGTTNTEAFF; CDR3nt: TGCAGCGTCACCGGGACAACGAACACTGAAGCTTTCTTT; v_gene: TRBV29-1; abundance: -; j_gene: TRBJ1-1; d_gene: -
CDR3aa: CASSELAGGPDTQYF; CDR3nt: TGTGCCAGCAGTGAACTAGCGGGAGGGCCAGATACGCAGTATTTT; v_gene: TRBV6-1; abundance: -; j_gene: TRBJ2-3; d_gene: TRBD2